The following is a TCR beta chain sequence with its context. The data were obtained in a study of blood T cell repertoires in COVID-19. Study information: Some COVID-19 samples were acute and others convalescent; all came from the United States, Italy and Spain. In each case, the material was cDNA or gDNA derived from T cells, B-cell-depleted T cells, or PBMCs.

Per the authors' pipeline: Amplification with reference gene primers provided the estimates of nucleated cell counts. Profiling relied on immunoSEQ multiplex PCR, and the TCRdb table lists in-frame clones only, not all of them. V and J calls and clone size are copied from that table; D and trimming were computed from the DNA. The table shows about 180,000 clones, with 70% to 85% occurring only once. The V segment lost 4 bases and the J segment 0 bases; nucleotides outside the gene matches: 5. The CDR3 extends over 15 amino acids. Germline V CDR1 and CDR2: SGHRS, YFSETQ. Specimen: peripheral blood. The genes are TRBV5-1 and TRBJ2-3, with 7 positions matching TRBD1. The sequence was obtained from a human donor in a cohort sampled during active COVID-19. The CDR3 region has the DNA TGCGCCAGCAGCACGGGACAGCTTAGCACAGATACGCAGTATTTT. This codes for CASSTGQLSTDTQYF.